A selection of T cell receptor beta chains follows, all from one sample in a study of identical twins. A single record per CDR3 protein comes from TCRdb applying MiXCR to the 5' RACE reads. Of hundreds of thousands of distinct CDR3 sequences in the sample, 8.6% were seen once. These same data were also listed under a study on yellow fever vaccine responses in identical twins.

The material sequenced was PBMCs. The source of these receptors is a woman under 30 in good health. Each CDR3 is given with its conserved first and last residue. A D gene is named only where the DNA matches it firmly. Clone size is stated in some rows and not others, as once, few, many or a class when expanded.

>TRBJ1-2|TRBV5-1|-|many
TGCGCCAGCAGCACGAACTATGGCTACACCTTC
CASSTNYGYTF
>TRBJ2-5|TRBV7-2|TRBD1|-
TGTGCCAGCAGCTTGCGGGGCCGGACAGGGGGCTTTGGAGAGACCCAGTACTTC
CASSLRGRTGGFGETQYF
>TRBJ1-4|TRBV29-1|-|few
TGCAGCGCCCTCGGATGGGGCAAAGGAGCAACTAATGAAAAACTGTTTTTT
CSALGWGKGATNEKLFF
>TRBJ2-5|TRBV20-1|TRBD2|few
TGCAGTGCTTCTGGACTAGTCTCGGTTCGGGAGACCCAGTACTTC
CSASGLVSVRETQYF
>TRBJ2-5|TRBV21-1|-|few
TGTGCCAGCAGCAATGGGGGTGGGGAGACCCAGTACTTC
CASSNGGGETQYF
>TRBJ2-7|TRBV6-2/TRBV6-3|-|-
TGTGCCAGCAGTTATACCATTGCCAACGAGCAGTACTTC
CASSYTIANEQYF
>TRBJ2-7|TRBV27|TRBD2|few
TGTGCCAGCAGTAATTCCCGACTAGCGGGAAAGTACGAGCAGTACTTC
CASSNSRLAGKYEQYF
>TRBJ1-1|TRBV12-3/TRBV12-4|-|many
TGTGCCAGCAGTTTGGTGGGGGCTTGGAACACTGAAGCTTTCTTT
CASSLVGAWNTEAFF
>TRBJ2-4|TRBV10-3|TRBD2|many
TGTGCCAGTAGCGGGGAGAAAAACATTCAGTACTTC
CASSGEKNIQYF
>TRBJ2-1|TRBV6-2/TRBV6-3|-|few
TGTGCCAGCACCCTGGAAGCTCGGCCTTACAATGAGCAGTTCTTC
CASTLEARPYNEQFF
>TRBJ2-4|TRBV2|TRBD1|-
TGTGCCAGCAGGGGCGACAGGGTAAAGGACAAAAACATTCAGTACTTC
CASRGDRVKDKNIQYF
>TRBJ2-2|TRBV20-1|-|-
TGCAGTGCTAGACCGGGACACTTAAACACCGGGGAGCTGTTTTTT
CSARPGHLNTGELFF
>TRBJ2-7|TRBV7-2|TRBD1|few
TGTGCCAGCAGCTTGACAGGGGGCGCGGGTAACGAGCAGTACTTC
CASSLTGGAGNEQYF
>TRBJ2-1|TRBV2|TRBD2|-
TGTGCCAGCAGCGGCCAGTTGAGACAAAGACTAGCGGGAGGGGGCAATGAGCAGTTCTTC
CASSGQLRQRLAGGGNEQFF
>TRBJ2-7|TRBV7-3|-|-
TGTGCCAGCAGCTTAAAGGCAGGGTTGATATACGAGCAGTACTTC
CASSLKAGLIYEQYF
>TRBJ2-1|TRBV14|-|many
TGTGCCAGCAGCCCCCTCAGGGGCGGGTACAATGAGCAGTTCTTC
CASSPLRGGYNEQFF
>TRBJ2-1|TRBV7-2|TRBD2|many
TGTGCCAGCAGCTCCGGACTAGCGCCATACAATGAGCAGTTCTTC
CASSSGLAPYNEQFF